The sequence of this TCR beta chain was determined in a study of CD8+CD57+ T cells in acquired aplastic anemia. The overall study: When averaged, DNA from sorted CD4+ and CD8+ cells came to 3 to 4 ug. Study-wide points: Patients and healthy controls showed no significant CD8+ Simpson's diversity difference. The study identified 25 to 30 CD8+ CDR3 sequences shared by patients and controls.

Germline CDR1 reads DFQATT; CDR2 reads SNEGSKA (reference sequence). The CDR3 sequence is 13 residues long. CDR3 and TCR beta VDJ profiling relied on genomic DNA as the template. One entry per CDR3 protein, called by TCRdb with MiXCR from the reads. The sample has 150,000 to 180,000 distinct CDR3 sequences, roughly half seen once; the top ten hold more than 10%. The sequenced patients had an expansion of CD8+CD57+ cells seen by flow cytometry. This clonotype was picked up many times. What it binds is not known. The TCR originated in a human donor with aplastic anemia. This chain uses TRBV20-1 with TRBJ1-1; 10 bases fit TRBD1. Source material: sorted CD4+, CD8+, or CD8+CD57+ T cells (not recorded which) from PBMCs. The CDR3 sequence is CSALTGGATEAFF. The DNA of the CDR3 is TGCAGCGCGTTGACAGGGGGCGCCACTGAAGCTTTCTTT.